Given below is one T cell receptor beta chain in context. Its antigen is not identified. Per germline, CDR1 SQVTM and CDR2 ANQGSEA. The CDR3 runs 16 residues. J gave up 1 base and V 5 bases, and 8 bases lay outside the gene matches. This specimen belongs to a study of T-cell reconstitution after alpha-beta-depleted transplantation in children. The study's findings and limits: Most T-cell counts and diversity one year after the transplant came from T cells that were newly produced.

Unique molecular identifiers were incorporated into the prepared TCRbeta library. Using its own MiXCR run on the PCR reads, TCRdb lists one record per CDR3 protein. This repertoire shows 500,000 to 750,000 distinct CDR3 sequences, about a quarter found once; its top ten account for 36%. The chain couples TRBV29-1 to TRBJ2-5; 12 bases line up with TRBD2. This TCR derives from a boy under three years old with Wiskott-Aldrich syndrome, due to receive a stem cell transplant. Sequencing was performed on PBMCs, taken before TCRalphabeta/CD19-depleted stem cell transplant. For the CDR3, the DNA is TGCAGCGTTACGACTAGCGGGGGACTACCCCAAGAGACCCAGTACTTC. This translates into CSVTTSGGLPQETQYF.